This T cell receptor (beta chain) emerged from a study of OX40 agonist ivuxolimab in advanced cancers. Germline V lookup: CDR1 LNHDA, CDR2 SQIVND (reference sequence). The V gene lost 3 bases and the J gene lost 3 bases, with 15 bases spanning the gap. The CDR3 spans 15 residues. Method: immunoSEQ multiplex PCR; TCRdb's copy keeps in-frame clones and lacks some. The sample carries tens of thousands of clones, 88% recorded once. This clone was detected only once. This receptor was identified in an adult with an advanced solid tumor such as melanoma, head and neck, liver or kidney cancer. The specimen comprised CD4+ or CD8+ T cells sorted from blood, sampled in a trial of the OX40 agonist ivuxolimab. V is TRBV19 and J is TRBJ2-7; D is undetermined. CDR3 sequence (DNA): TGTGCCAGTAGTATCGGTACCGGCGCTCTCTACGAGCAGTACTTC. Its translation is CASSIGTGALYEQYF.